Below are 24 T cell receptor beta chains sequenced from a single sample in a study of blood T cell repertoires in COVID-19 (TCRdb year 2020). Receptor amplification or capture employed the immunoSEQ multiplex PCR assay. The table comes from immuneACCESS by way of TCRdb, which keeps in-frame sequences with V and J called. Part of the clones is missing from these tables; in studies checked, under half for an unresolved V gene and the rest for unknown reasons. The sample table shows approximately 250,000 clones, and roughly 88% are seen once. Roughly 1.2% of the sample is held by the ten biggest clonotypes. The sample comprised PBMCs or T cells enriched from blood (not recorded which). The receptors here all came from a woman between 40 and 55 years old with acute COVID-19.

V and J are TRBV18 and TRBJ1-5; 7 bases fit TRBD1. The CDR3 extends over 16 amino acids. Germline loops: CDR1 KGHSH, CDR2 LQKENI. V lost 6 bases to trimming and J lost 0 bases; unmatched junction nucleotides: 8. CDR3 sequence reads: CASSLGQVYSNQPQHF. The CDR3 DNA follows: TGTGCCAGCTCCCTCGGACAGGTTTATAGCAATCAGCCCCAGCATTTT.

The chain has TRBV27 and TRBJ2-7; D gene uncertain. This CDR3 spans 12 amino acids. CDR1 is MNHEY and CDR2 is SMNVEV in the germline V gene (reference sequence). V lost 2 bases and J lost 1, with 3 bases in between. CDR3 bases: TGTGCCAGCAGTTTACGGTCCTACGAGCAGTACGTC. The encoded protein is CASSLRSYEQYV.

The chain recombines TRBV28 with TRBJ2-2; 7 nucleotides line up with TRBD2. The CDR3 has 17 residues. Looked up from germline, CDR1 is MDHEN and CDR2 is SYDVKM. Trimming cost V 2 bases and J 1 base; bases outside gene matches: 7. The CDR3 protein is CASSLPLRGENTGELFF. The DNA for the CDR3 is TGTGCCAGCAGTTTACCCCTTCGGGGGGAGAACACCGGGGAGCTGTTTTTT.

The chain recombines TRBV27 with TRBJ2-1; 7 bases fit TRBD1. The CDR3 consists of 11 residues. V lost 3 bases to trimming and J lost 14 bases; unmatched junction nucleotides: 4. Germline CDR1 MNHEY, CDR2 SMNVEV (reference sequence). The DNA of the CDR3 is TGTGCCAGCAGTTTCGCAGGGGGTGAGTTCTTC. This encodes CASSFAGGEFF.

The rearrangement links TRBV18 to TRBJ1-5, with D perhaps matching TRBD1 (5 bases). V shed 4 bases and J shed 10 bases, with 20 bases lying between them. The germline V gene has CDR1 KGHSH and CDR2 LQKENI. The CDR3 length is 15 residues. CDR3 in amino acids: CASSQTTELISPQHF. As DNA, the CDR3 is TGTGCCAGCTCACAGACGACAGAGCTAATCAGCCCCCAGCATTTT.

V is TRBV7-9 and J is TRBJ1-2, with 7 bases fitting TRBD1. With V trimmed by 6 bases and J by 7 bases, 23 bases remained unmatched. Germline values: CDR1 SEHNR, CDR2 FQNEAQ (reference sequence). The CDR3 loop spans 18 amino acids. CDR3 DNA: TGTGCCAGCAGGCCAAGGGGGCGGACAGTTTACGGTGGAGGTGGCTACACCTTC. Amino acid sequence: CASRPRGRTVYGGGGYTF.

The V and J genes are TRBV18 and TRBJ1-4, with 8 bases matching TRBD1. CDR3 length: 13 residues. Germline V gene data show CDR1 as KGHSH and CDR2 as LQKENI. Trimming removed 4 bases from V and 6 bases from J; junction bases left unmatched: 1. The CDR3 loop reads CASSQQGDEKLFF. The CDR3 DNA is TGTGCCAGCTCACAACAGGGGGATGAAAAACTGTTTTTT.

In regard to this clone: Other DNA sequences in this specimen translate into the identical CDR3. The chain couples TRBV2 to TRBJ1-3, with TRBD1 matching over 8 bases. CDR1 is SNHLY and CDR2 is FYNNEI in the germline V gene. The CDR3 is made up of 14 amino acids. Trimming at V came to 6 bases and at J to 4 bases, leaving 5 bases not matched to a gene. CDR3 bases: TGTGCCAGCAGGAACAGGGGGGGAGGAAACACCATATATTTT. Residues: CASRNRGGGNTIYF.

V usage is TRBV10-3 and J usage is TRBJ2-3; TRBD2 matches at 11 bases. V lost 2 bases, J lost 2 bases, and 3 bases stayed unmatched. Germline lookup yields CDR1 ENHRY and CDR2 SYGVKD. This CDR3 has 16 residues. The CDR3 region is CAISEQTSGNTDTQYF. CDR3 coding DNA: TGTGCCATCAGTGAGCAGACTAGCGGGAACACAGATACGCAGTATTTT.

The genes are TRBV9 and TRBJ1-1; a weak D match, TRBD1 (6 bases). Germline V CDR1 and CDR2: SGDLS, YYNGEE. The CDR3 is 14 amino acids. The V gene lost 0 bases and the J gene lost 8 bases, with 14 bases spanning the gap. The CDR3, as DNA: TGTGCCAGCAGCGTAGGACCAACAGGGTTAGAAGCTTTCTTT. It codes for CASSVGPTGLEAFF.

The chain uses TRBV27 and TRBJ1-2, with 9 bases lining up with TRBD1. The CDR3 length is 16 residues. V was clipped by 1 base and J by 4 bases; unmatched bases: 7. Germline loops: CDR1 MNHEY, CDR2 SMNVEV (reference sequence). The CDR3 loop reads CASSLYRGQGGYGYTF. The CDR3, as DNA: TGTGCCAGCAGTTTATACCGGGGACAGGGAGGCTATGGCTACACCTTC.

The V gene is TRBV3-1 (or the pseudogene TRBV3-2), the J gene TRBJ1-2, with 9 bases fitting TRBD1. This CDR3 region has 15 residues. With 5 bases clipped from V and 8 bases from J, the junction kept 12 bases outside the gene matches. Germline CDR1 and CDR2: LGHDT and YNNKEL (reference sequence). CDR3 region: CASSAIYRTGVGYTF. CDR3 nucleotides: TGTGCCAGCAGCGCAATCTACCGGACAGGGGTCGGCTACACCTTC.

This sequence joins TRBV2 and TRBJ2-7; 8 bases map to TRBD2. The CDR3 consists of 13 residues. CDR1 and CDR2 (germline): SNHLY, FYNNEI. V dropped 10 bases and J dropped 5; count of bases not matched to a gene: 10. The CDR3 here is CATGRREVNEQYF. The CDR3 DNA reads as TGTGCCACGGGGAGGCGGGAGGTCAACGAGCAGTACTTC.

About this clone itself: At one boundary the junction diverges from the germline segment, which might be a read error. The V gene is TRBV5-1, the J gene TRBJ1-4; TRBD1 aligns across 8 bases. There are 14 residues in the CDR3. Germline V lookup: CDR1 SGHRS, CDR2 YFSETQ. This chain's CDR3 is CASSPHRQGPYFYF. The CDR3 DNA reads TGCGCCAGCAGCCCCCACCGACAGGGGCCGTACTTCTATTTT.

J is TRBJ2-3 and V is TRBV5-4, with 7 bases matching TRBD2. V was clipped by 0 bases and J by 1 base; unmatched bases: 2. Looked up from germline, CDR1 is SGHNT and CDR2 is YYREEE (reference sequence). The CDR3 consists of 15 residues. CDR3 sequence reads: CASSLVGLGTDTQYF. CDR3 DNA: TGTGCCAGCAGCTTGGTTGGACTAGGCACAGATACGCAGTATTTT. Filled out from reference TRBV5-4 and TRBJ2-3, the complete variable domain reads ETGVTQSPTHLIKTRGQQVTLRCSSQSGHNTVSWYQQALGQGPQFIFQYYREEENGRGNFPPRFSGLQFPNYSSELNVNALELDDSALYLCASSLVGLGTDTQYFGPGTRLTVL.

The chain has TRBV2 and TRBJ2-1; 7 bases agree with TRBD2. CDR1 and CDR2 (germline): SNHLY, FYNNEI. V trimming: 10 bases; J trimming: 4 bases; junction bases outside the gene matches: 4. The CDR3 is 12 residues long. CDR3 bases: TGTGCCAAAAGCGGGAATTACAATGAGCAGTTCTTC. Its translation is CAKSGNYNEQFF.

The chain uses TRBV9 and TRBJ1-1; no firm D call. The CDR3 contains 14 residues. Germline V CDR1 and CDR2: SGDLS, YYNGEE. The V end was cut by 4 bases, the J end by 4 bases, with 14 bases between. CDR3 in DNA: TGTGCCAGCAGCCCCCCCTCCCCCGGCACTGAAGCTTTCTTT. Protein sequence: CASSPPSPGTEAFF.

About this clone itself: Additional DNA sequences in this sample encode the identical CDR3. The chain has TRBV18 and TRBJ1-1; 8 nucleotides align to TRBD1. CDR3 length: 15 amino acids. The germline V gene encodes CDR1 KGHSH and CDR2 LQKENI. The V segment lost 2 bases and the J segment 5 bases; nucleotides outside the gene matches: 7. CDR3 loop: CASSPSGGAGTEAFF. Written as DNA, the CDR3 is TGTGCCAGCTCACCATCAGGGGGCGCAGGTACTGAAGCTTTCTTT.

This clone showed up just a few times. This rearrangement joins TRBV9 to TRBJ1-1; D unclear. Germline lookup yields CDR1 SGDLS and CDR2 YYNGEE. The V end was cut by 2 bases, the J end by 2 bases, with 10 bases between. This CDR3 has 14 residues. CDR3 DNA: TGTGCCAGCAGCGTTTCACTAGCTAACACTGAAGCTTTCTTT. Translating gives CASSVSLANTEAFF.

Here the CDR3 DNA reads TGTGCCAGCTCACCTACAGAGTGGTTTCAAGAAGCTTTCTTT. Translated: CASSPTEWFQEAFF. The chain combines TRBV18 with TRBJ1-1, with D hard to call. Germline CDR1 and CDR2: KGHSH and LQKENI. The length of the CDR3 is 14 residues. Trimming removed 3 bases from V and 8 bases from J, with 16 bases in between.

The chain employs TRBV27 and TRBJ1-2; no clear D. Trimming took off 3 bases at V and 6 bases at J, with 20 bases between the two ends. The CDR3 spans 16 residues. CDR1 and CDR2 from the germline V gene are MNHEY and SMNVEV (reference sequence). The CDR3 region has the DNA TGTGCCAGCAGTTTCTTTCGTACGCCGGGAGGTCATGGCTACACCTTC. Protein product: CASSFFRTPGGHGYTF.

The gene calls are TRBV5-8 and TRBJ2-7; D might be TRBD2 (6 bases). The CDR3 totals 13 residues. Per the germline V gene, CDR1 is SGHTS and CDR2 is YDEGEE. The V gene lost 0 bases and the J gene lost 7 bases, with 11 bases spanning the gap. CDR3 DNA: TGTGCCAGCAGCTTGGCCTCTGGGGGGGAGCAGTACGTC. This encodes CASSLASGGEQYV.

This clone has a single count. The genes are TRBV28 and TRBJ1-3; 7 bases are a match to TRBD1. The CDR3 covers 15 residues. V shed 10 bases, J shed 1 base, and the junction held 10 bases outside the gene matches. Germline lookup yields CDR1 MDHEN and CDR2 SYDVKM. The CDR3 nucleotides read TGTGCCACCAACCCGGGACAGTTTTCTGGAAACACCATATATTTT. Translated, it gives CATNPGQFSGNTIYF.

This clone appeared once. The rearrangement joins TRBV7-6 to TRBJ2-1; weak D call: TRBD1 (5 bases). With 4 bases removed from V and 7 bases from J, the gap between germline ends came to 17 bases. This CDR3 contains 15 residues. Per germline, CDR1 SGHVS and CDR2 FNYEAQ. The CDR3 loop is CASSWRKGAVNEQFF. CDR3 nucleotides: TGTGCCAGCAGCTGGAGAAAAGGGGCAGTGAATGAGCAGTTCTTC.